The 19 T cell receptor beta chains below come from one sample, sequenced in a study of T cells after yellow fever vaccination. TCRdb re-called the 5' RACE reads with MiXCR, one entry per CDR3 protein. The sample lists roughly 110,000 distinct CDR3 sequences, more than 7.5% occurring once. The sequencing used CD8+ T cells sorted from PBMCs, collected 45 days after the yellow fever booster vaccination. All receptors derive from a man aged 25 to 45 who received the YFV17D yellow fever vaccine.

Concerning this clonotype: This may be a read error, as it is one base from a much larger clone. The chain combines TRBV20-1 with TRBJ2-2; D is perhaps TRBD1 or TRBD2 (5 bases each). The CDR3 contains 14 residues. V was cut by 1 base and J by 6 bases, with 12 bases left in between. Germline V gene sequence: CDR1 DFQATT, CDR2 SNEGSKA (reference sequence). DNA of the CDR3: TGCAGTGCTAGAGTGGGGACCCCGGCCGGGGAGCTGTTTTTT. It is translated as CSARVGTPAGELFF.

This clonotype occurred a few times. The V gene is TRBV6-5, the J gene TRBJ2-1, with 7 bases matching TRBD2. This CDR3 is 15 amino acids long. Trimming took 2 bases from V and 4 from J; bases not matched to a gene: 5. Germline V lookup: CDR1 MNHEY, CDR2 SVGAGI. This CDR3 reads CASSYAGVSYNEQFF. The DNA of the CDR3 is TGTGCCAGCAGTTACGCGGGAGTATCGTACAATGAGCAGTTCTTC.

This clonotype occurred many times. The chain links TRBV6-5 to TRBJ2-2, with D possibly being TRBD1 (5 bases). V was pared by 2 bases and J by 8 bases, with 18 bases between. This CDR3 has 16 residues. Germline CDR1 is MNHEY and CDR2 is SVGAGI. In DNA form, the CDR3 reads TGTGCCAGCAGTTACGGGCAGGGTAGTCTAATGGGGGAGCTGTTTTTT. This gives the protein CASSYGQGSLMGELFF.

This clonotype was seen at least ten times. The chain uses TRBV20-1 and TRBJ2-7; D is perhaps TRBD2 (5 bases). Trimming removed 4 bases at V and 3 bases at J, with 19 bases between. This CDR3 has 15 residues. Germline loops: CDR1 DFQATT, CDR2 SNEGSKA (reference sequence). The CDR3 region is CSAITDWKVDYEQYF. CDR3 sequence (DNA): TGCAGTGCTATAACGGACTGGAAAGTAGACTACGAGCAGTACTTC.

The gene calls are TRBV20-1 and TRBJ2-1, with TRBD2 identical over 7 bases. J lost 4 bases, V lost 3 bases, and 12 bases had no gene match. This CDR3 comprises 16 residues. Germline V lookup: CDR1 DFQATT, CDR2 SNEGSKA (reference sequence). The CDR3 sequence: CSASDSGRGVYNEQFF. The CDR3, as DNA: TGCAGTGCTAGCGATAGCGGCCGGGGGGTGTACAATGAGCAGTTCTTC.

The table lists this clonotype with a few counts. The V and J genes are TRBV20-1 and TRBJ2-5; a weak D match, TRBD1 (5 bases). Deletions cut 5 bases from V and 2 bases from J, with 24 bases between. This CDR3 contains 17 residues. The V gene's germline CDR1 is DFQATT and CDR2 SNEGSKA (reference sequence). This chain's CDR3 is CSAEPEQGHPEQETQYF. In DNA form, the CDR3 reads TGCAGTGCTGAGCCCGAGCAGGGCCACCCTGAGCAAGAGACCCAGTACTTC.

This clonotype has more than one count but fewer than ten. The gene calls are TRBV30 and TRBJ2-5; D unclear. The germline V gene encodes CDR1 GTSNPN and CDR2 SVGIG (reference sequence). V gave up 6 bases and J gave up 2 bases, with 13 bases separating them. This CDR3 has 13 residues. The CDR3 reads CACSGVVQETQYF. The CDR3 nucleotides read TGTGCCTGTTCTGGAGTAGTTCAAGAGACCCAGTACTTC.

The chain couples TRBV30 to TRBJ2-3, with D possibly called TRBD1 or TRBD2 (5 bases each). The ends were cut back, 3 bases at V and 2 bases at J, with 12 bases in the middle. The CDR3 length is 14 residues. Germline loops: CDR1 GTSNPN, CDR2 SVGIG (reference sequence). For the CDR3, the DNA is TGTGCCTGGAGGGACATAGCGAACACAGATACGCAGTATTTT. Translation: CAWRDIANTDTQYF.

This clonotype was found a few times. The CDR3 is CASSPGRANYGYTF. CDR3 coding DNA: TGTGCCAGCAGCCCCGGACGAGCTAACTATGGCTACACCTTC. The chain carries TRBV5-6 and TRBJ1-2, with D hard to call. The CDR3 extends over 14 amino acids. Trimming shortened V by 4 bases and J by 0 bases, and 10 bases separated the two germline ends. Germline V lookup: CDR1 SGHDT, CDR2 YYEEEE.

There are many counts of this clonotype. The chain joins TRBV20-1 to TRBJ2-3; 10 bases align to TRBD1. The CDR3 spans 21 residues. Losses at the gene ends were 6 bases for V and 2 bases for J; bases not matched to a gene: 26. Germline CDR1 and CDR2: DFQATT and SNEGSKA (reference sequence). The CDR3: CSAVKTGGTRKPLESTDTQYF. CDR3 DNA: TGCAGTGCCGTTAAGACAGGGGGCACACGAAAGCCGCTTGAGTCCACAGATACGCAGTATTTT.

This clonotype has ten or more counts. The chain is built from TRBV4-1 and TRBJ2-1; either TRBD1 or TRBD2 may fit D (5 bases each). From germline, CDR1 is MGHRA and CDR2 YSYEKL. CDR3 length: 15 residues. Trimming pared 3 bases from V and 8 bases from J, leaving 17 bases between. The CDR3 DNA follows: TGCGCCAGCAGCCACCGGGACGCACCGAGGGATGAGCAGTTCTTC. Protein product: CASSHRDAPRDEQFF.

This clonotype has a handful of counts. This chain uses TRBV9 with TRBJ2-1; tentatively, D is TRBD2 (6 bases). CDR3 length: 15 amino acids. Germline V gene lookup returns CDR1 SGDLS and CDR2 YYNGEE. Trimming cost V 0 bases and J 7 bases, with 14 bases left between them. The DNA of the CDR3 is TGTGCCAGCAGCGTAGGGGGGGACGGGTGGAATGAGCAGTTCTTC. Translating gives CASSVGGDGWNEQFF.

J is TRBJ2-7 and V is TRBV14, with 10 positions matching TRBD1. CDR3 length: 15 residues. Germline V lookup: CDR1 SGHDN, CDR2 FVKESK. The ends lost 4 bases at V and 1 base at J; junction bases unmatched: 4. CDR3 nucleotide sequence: TGTGCCAGCAGCCCGACAGGGGGCCCGTCCTACGAGCAGTACTTC. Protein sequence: CASSPTGGPSYEQYF.

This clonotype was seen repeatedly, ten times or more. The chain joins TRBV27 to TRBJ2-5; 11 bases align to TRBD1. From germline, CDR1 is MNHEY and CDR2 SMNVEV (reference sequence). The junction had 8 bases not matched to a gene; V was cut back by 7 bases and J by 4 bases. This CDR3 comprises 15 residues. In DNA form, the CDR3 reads TGTGCCAGCACAACACTGGGACAGGGGGTAGAGACCCAGTACTTC. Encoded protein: CASTTLGQGVETQYF.

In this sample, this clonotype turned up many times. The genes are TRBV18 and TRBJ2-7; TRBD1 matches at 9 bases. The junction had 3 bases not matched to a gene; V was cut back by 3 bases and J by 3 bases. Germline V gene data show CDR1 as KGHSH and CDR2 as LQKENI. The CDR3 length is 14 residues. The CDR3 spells CASSPRDRDYEQYF. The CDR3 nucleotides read TGTGCCAGCTCACCTCGGGACAGGGACTACGAGCAGTACTTC. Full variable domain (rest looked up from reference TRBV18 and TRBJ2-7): NAGVMQNPRHLVRRRGQEARLRCSPMKGHSHVYWYRQLPEEGLKFMVYLQKENIIDESGMPKERFSAEFPKEGPSILRIQQVVRGDSAAYFCASSPRDRDYEQYFGPGTRLTVT.

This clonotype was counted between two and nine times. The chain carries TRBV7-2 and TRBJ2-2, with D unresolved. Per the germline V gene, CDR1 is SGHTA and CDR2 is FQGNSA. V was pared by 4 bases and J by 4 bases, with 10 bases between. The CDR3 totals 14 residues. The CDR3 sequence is CASSYWTGTGELFF. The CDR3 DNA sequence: TGTGCCAGCAGCTATTGGACCGGCACCGGGGAGCTGTTTTTT.

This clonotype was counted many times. The CDR3 loop reads CASSPAGLAGGETQYF. CDR3 DNA sequence: TGTGCCAGCAGCCCGGCCGGACTAGCGGGAGGCGAGACCCAGTACTTC. The J gene is TRBJ2-5, the V gene TRBV7-9, with TRBD2 matching over 14 bases. Germline assignment: CDR1 SEHNR and CDR2 FQNEAQ (reference sequence). V shed 5 bases, J shed 5 bases, and the junction held 7 bases outside the gene matches. This CDR3 spans 16 amino acids.

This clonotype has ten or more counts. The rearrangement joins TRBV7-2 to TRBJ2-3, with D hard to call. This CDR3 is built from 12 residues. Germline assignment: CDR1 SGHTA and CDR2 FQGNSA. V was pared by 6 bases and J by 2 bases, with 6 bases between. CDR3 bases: TGTGCCAGCAGTTACCACACAGATACGCAGTATTTT. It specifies CASSYHTDTQYF.

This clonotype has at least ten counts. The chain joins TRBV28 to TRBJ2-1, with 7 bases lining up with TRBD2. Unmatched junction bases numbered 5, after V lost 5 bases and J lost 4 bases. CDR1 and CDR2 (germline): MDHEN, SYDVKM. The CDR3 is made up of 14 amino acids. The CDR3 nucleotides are TGTGCCAGCAGTCCCCTAGCGGCTTACAATGAGCAGTTCTTC. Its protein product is CASSPLAAYNEQFF.